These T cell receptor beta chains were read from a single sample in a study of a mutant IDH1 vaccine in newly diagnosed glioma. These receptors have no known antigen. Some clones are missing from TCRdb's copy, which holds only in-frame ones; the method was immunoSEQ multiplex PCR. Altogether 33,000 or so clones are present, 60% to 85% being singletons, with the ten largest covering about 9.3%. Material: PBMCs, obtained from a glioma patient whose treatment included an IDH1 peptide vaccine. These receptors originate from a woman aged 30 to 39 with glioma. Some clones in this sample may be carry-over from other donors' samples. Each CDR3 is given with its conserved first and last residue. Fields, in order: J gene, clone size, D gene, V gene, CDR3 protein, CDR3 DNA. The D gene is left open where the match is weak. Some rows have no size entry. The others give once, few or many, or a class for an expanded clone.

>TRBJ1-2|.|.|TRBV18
CASSPADGLADGYTF
TGTGCCAGCTCACCCGCGGATGGTCTCGCGGATGGCTACACCTTC
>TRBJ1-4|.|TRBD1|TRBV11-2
CASSLLQGAQEKLFF
TGTGCCAGCAGCTTACTACAGGGGGCTCAAGAAAAACTGTTTTTT
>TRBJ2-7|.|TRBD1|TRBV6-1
CASRGTEGSYEQYF
TGTGCCAGCAGAGGGACAGAGGGATCCTACGAGCAGTACTTC
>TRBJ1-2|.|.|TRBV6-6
CASSYSADRANYGYTF
TGTGCCAGCAGTTACTCGGCTGACAGAGCTAACTATGGCTACACCTTC
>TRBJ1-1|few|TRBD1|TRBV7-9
CASSLGWDRGRPEAFF
TGTGCCAGCAGCTTAGGATGGGACAGGGGGCGCCCTGAAGCTTTCTTT
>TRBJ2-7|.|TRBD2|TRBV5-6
CASSQGLAGMGYEQYF
TGTGCCAGCAGCCAGGGACTAGCGGGGATGGGATACGAGCAGTACTTC
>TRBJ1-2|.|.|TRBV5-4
CASSQQGPEDYGYTF
TGTGCCAGCAGCCAACAGGGTCCTGAGGACTATGGCTACACCTTC
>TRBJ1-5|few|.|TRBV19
CASTGDGVGKPQHF
TGTGCCAGTACCGGAGACGGAGTTGGAAAACCCCAGCATTTT
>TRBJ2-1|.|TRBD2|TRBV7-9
CASSSRRGSSYNEQFF
TGTGCCAGCAGCTCAAGGCGGGGGAGCTCCTACAATGAGCAGTTCTTC
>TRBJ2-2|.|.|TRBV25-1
CASSQGAYRLFF
TGTGCCAGCTCCCAGGGAGCATACCGGCTGTTTTTT
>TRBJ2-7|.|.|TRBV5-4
CASSSPGSSYEQYF
TGTGCCAGCAGCTCCCCGGGGAGCTCCTACGAGCAGTACTTC
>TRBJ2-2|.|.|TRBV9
CASSVGSSSGPTGELFF
TGTGCCAGCAGCGTAGGGTCCTCAAGCGGTCCCACCGGGGAGCTGTTTTTT
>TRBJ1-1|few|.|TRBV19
CAVGHQNTEAFF
TGTGCCGTGGGGCACCAGAACACTGAAGCTTTCTTT
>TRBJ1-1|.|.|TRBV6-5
CASSYEGQNTEAFF
TGTGCCAGCAGTTACGAAGGGCAGAACACTGAAGCTTTCTTT
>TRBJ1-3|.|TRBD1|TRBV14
CASSQDPVRGRGNTIYF
TGTGCCAGCAGCCAAGATCCGGTAAGGGGGCGGGGAAACACCATATATTTT
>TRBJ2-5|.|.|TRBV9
CASSALPGETQYF
TGTGCCAGCAGCGCCCTCCCGGGGGAGACCCAGTACTTC
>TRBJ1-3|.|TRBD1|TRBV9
CASSFDRGSGNTIYF
TGTGCCAGCAGCTTTGACAGGGGATCTGGAAACACCATATATTTT
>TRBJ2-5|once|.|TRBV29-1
CSVESVGETQYF
TGCAGCGTTGAGTCGGTCGGAGAGACCCAGTACTTC
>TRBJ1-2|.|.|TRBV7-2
CASSLEVGGYTF
TGTGCCAGCAGCTTAGAGGTTGGCGGCTACACCTTC
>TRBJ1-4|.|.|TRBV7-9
CASSQTANEKLFF
TGTGCCAGCAGCCAGACAGCTAATGAAAAACTGTTTTTT
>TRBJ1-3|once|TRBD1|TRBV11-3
CASSSTGNGNTIYF
TGTGCCAGCAGCTCGACAGGGAACGGAAACACCATATATTTT
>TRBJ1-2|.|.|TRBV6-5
CASSSEGIQGHYGYTF
TGTGCCAGCAGTTCGGAGGGGATTCAGGGTCACTATGGCTACACCTTC
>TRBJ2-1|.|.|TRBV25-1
CASVRGGRIHEQFF
TGTGCCAGCGTAAGGGGGGGGCGCATCCATGAGCAGTTCTTC
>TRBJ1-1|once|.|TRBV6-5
CASSYGGLNTEAFF
TGTGCCAGCAGTTACGGGGGATTGAACACTGAAGCTTTCTTT
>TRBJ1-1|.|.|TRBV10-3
CAISEMGFTEAFF
TGTGCCATCAGTGAGATGGGGTTCACTGAAGCTTTCTTT
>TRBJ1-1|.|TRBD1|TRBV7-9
CASSSTFRGKPEAFF
TGTGCCAGCAGTTCTACTTTCAGGGGGAAACCTGAAGCTTTCTTT
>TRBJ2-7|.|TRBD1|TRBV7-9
CASSSGTGINEQYF
TGTGCCAGCAGCTCCGGGACAGGGATCAACGAGCAGTACTTC
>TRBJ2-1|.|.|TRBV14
CASSQRRGSYNEQFF
TGTGCCAGCAGCCAAAGGAGGGGTTCCTACAATGAGCAGTTCTTC
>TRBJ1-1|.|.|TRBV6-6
CASSYGTTEAFF
TGTGCCAGCAGTTACGGGACCACTGAAGCTTTCTTT
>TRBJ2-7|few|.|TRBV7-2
CASSLGGGLYEQYF
TGTGCCAGCAGCTTAGGGGGCGGCCTCTACGAGCAGTACTTC
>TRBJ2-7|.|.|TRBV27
CASSLSGEGFYEQYF
TGTGCCAGCAGTTTATCAGGAGAGGGATTCTACGAGCAGTACTTC
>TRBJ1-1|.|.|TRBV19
CASSIGGAVAFF
TGTGCCAGTAGTATCGGGGGGGCGGTAGCTTTCTTT
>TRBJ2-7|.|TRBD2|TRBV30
CAWTSGRGNDEQYF
TGTGCCTGGACTAGCGGGAGAGGTAATGACGAGCAGTACTTC
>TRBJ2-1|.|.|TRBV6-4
CASSDSTGTSKFF
TGTGCCAGCAGTGACAGCACGGGGACTTCGAAGTTCTTC
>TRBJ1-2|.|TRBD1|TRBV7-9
CASSSSTGGVIGTF
TGTGCCAGCAGCTCTTCGACAGGGGGAGTGATCGGCACCTTC
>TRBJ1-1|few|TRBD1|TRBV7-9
CASRTGGVSEAFF
TGTGCCAGCAGGACAGGGGGGGTCTCTGAAGCTTTCTTT
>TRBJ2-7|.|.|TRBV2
CASRRQVAGPDEQYF
TGTGCCAGCAGGAGACAGGTAGCCGGGCCGGACGAGCAGTACTTC
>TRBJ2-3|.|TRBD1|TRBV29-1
CSVGRDRSTDTQYF
TGCAGCGTTGGGAGGGACAGGAGCACAGATACGCAGTATTTT
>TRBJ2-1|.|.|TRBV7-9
CASSFRYSGGDEQFF
TGTGCCAGCAGCTTCCGGTATAGCGGAGGGGATGAGCAGTTCTTC
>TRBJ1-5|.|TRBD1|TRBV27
CASWTGGRNQPQHF
TGTGCCAGTTGGACAGGGGGCCGCAATCAGCCCCAGCATTTT
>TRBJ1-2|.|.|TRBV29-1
CSVERTSGGYTF
TGCAGCGTTGAAAGGACTAGTGGTGGCTACACCTTC
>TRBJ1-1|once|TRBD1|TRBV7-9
CASSPPGTGVFTAFF
TGTGCCAGCAGCCCCCCCGGGACAGGGGTATTCACAGCTTTCTTT
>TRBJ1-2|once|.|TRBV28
CASSSLTAGGDDYGYTF
TGTGCCAGCAGTTCCCTGACAGCCGGGGGAGATGACTATGGCTACACCTTC
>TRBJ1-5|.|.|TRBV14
CASSQDQGHQPQHF
TGTGCCAGCAGCCAAGACCAGGGCCATCAGCCCCAGCATTTT
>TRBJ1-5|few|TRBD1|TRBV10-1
CASSGPTPGTGVNQPQHF
TGCGCCAGCAGTGGCCCCACCCCCGGGACAGGGGTCAATCAGCCCCAGCATTTT
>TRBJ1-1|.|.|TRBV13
CASSPGRDTEAFF
TGTGCCAGCAGCCCAGGCAGGGACACTGAAGCTTTCTTT
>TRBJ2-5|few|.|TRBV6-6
CASSYAGLQETQYF
TGTGCCAGCAGTTACGCCGGGTTACAAGAGACCCAGTACTTC
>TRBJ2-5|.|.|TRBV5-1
CASSFNLPETQYF
TGCGCCAGCAGCTTTAACCTCCCAGAGACCCAGTACTTC